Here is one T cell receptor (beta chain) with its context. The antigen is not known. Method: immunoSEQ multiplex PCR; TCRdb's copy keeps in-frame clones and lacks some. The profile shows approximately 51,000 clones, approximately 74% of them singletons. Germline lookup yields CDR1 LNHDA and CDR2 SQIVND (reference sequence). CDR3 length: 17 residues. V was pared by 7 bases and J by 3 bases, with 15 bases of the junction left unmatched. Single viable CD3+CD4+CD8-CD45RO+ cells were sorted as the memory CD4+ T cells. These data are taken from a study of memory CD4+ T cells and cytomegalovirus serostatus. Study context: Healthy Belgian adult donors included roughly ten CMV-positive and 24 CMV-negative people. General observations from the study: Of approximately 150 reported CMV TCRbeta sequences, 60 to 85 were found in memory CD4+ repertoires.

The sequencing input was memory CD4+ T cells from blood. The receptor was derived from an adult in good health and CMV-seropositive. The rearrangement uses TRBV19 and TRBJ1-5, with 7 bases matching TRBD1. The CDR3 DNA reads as TGTGCCAGTAATTTACTCGGGGCAGGGGGGTCCAATCAGCCCCAGCATTTT. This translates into CASNLLGAGGSNQPQHF. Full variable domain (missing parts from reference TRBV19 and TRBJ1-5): DGGITQSPKYLFRKEGQNVTLSCEQNLNHDAMYWYRQDPGQGLRLIYYSQIVNDFQKGDIAEGYSVSREKKESFPLTVTSAQKNPTAFYLCASNLLGAGGSNQPQHFGDGTRLSIL.